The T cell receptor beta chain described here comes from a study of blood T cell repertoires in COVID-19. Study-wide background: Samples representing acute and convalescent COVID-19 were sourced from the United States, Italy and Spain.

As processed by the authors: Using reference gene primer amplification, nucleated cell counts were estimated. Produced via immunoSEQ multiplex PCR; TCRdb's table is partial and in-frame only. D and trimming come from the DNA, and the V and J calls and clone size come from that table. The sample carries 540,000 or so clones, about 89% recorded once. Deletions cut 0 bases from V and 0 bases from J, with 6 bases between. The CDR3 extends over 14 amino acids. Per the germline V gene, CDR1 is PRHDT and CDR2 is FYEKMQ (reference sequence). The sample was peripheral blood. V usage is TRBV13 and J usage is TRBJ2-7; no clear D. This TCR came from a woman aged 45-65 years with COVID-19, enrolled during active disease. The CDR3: CASSLGASSYEQYF. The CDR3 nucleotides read TGTGCCAGCAGCTTAGGCGCCAGCTCCTACGAGCAGTACTTC.